Each of the 16 T cell receptor beta chains below was sequenced from the same sample in a study of T cell changes during pregnancy in multiple sclerosis (dated by TCRdb to about 2019). Preparation of the library involved the immunoSEQ multiplex PCR assay. Held by TCRdb, this immuneACCESS table contains in-frame sequences only and omits some clones. Under half of the omission traces to an unresolved V gene where checked; the cause of the rest is unknown. This sample comprises more than 70,000 clones, 80% to 95% of them detected only once. The top ten hold around 1% of the sample. The sample was peripheral blood, taken before pregnancy. The receptors here all came from a female donor with multiple sclerosis, enrolled in a pregnancy study.

The V gene is TRBV7-3, the J gene TRBJ2-3; 11 nucleotides align to TRBD1. V lost 5 bases, J lost 5 bases, and 6 bases stayed unmatched. The germline V gene has CDR1 SGHTA and CDR2 FQGTGA. The CDR3 is made up of 15 amino acids. The CDR3 here is CASSRTGGYVDTQYF. DNA for the CDR3: TGTGCCAGCAGCCGGACAGGGGGCTACGTAGATACGCAGTATTTT.

The V gene is TRBV7-3, the J gene TRBJ2-1, with 9 bases lining up with TRBD1. CDR1 and CDR2 from the germline V gene are SGHTA and FQGTGA. The trim removed 6 bases at V and 6 bases at J, leaving 12 bases unmatched. This CDR3 has 16 residues. In nucleotides, the CDR3 is TGTGCCAGCAGGTCAAACGGGACAGGGTATTCCAATGAGCAGTTCTTC. It encodes CASRSNGTGYSNEQFF.

This clone was seen only once. This sequence joins TRBV9 and TRBJ2-1; 12 nucleotides align to TRBD2. There are 16 residues in the CDR3. The V gene's germline CDR1 is SGDLS and CDR2 YYNGEE. After removal of 0 bases from V and 7 bases from J, the junction contained 5 bases not matched to a gene. CDR3 in amino acids: CASSVASGRAENEQFF. The CDR3 DNA follows: TGTGCCAGCAGCGTAGCTAGCGGGAGGGCCGAGAATGAGCAGTTCTTC.

This CDR3 is CASSLRGLSNQPQHF. CDR3 nucleotide sequence: TGTGCCAGCAGTTTAAGGGGGCTTAGCAATCAGCCCCAGCATTTT. The chain uses TRBV27 and TRBJ1-5, with TRBD1 identical over 7 bases. The CDR3 totals 15 residues. Germline V CDR1 and CDR2: MNHEY, SMNVEV (reference sequence). V lost 2 bases, J lost 0 bases, and 1 base stayed unmatched.

In its sample, this clone was seen once. The chain is built from TRBV7-2 and TRBJ1-4; maybe TRBD1 (6 bases). Trimming removed 3 bases at V and 6 bases at J, with 11 bases between. Germline V gives CDR1 SGHTA, CDR2 FQGNSA. CDR3 size: 14 residues. In DNA form, the CDR3 reads TGTGCCAGCAGCTTGGACAGCGTTGATGAAAAACTGTTTTTT. This gives the protein CASSLDSVDEKLFF.

The chain combines TRBV7-3 with TRBJ1-1; D is possibly TRBD1 (5 bases). Trimming pared 7 bases from V and 6 bases from J, leaving 18 bases between. The CDR3 totals 14 residues. The germline V gene has CDR1 SGHTA and CDR2 FQGTGA. The CDR3 reads CASTPWQGAPEAFF. The DNA of the CDR3 is TGTGCCAGCACCCCGTGGCAGGGTGCACCTGAAGCTTTCTTT.

This clone was observed a single time. The rearrangement uses TRBV19 and TRBJ2-2, with no clear D. This CDR3 has 14 residues. Trimming took 5 bases from V and 6 from J, leaving 13 bases between them. Per germline, CDR1 LNHDA and CDR2 SQIVND (reference sequence). The CDR3 loop reads CASSPFVGAGELFF. As DNA, the CDR3 is TGTGCCAGTAGTCCCTTTGTTGGAGCCGGGGAGCTGTTTTTT.

Only one count was recorded for this clone. V is TRBV6-6 and J is TRBJ2-7; 9 bases are shared with TRBD1. The CDR3 consists of 14 residues. Germline CDR1 MNHNY, CDR2 SVGAGI (reference sequence). With 6 bases clipped from V and 6 bases from J, the junction kept 9 bases outside the gene matches. CDR3 coding DNA: TGTGCCAGCAGCCCAGGGACAGGGCCCCTCGAGCAGTACTTC. It is translated as CASSPGTGPLEQYF.

V and J are TRBV27 and TRBJ1-5; 10 bases match TRBD1. Trimming took 6 bases from V and 7 from J; bases not matched to a gene: 3. The CDR3 is made up of 13 amino acids. CDR1 is MNHEY and CDR2 is SMNVEV in the germline V gene (reference sequence). The CDR3, as DNA: TGTGCCAGCAGCCGGACAGGGGGGCAGCCCCAGCATTTT. Amino acid sequence: CASSRTGGQPQHF.

The V call is TRBV10-2, the J call TRBJ2-5, with 7 positions matching TRBD2. Germline values: CDR1 WSHSY, CDR2 SAAADI. V lost 3 bases to trimming and J lost 4 bases; unmatched junction nucleotides: 11. The CDR3 contains 16 residues. CDR3 loop: CASSDLRERYGETQYF. The CDR3 DNA follows: TGCGCCAGCAGTGATTTGCGGGAGAGGTATGGAGAGACCCAGTACTTC.

The V gene is TRBV27, the J gene TRBJ2-3; 10 bases agree with TRBD1. The germline V gene encodes CDR1 MNHEY and CDR2 SMNVEV (reference sequence). The CDR3 totals 18 residues. Trimming removed 2 bases from V and 0 bases from J; junction bases left unmatched: 8. This chain's CDR3 is CASSLRDRGTSSTDTQYF. DNA for the CDR3: TGTGCCAGCAGTTTAAGGGACAGGGGCACCTCTAGCACAGATACGCAGTATTTT.

This chain joins TRBV7-9 and TRBJ2-2; a possible D gene is TRBD2 (6 bases). CDR3 length: 16 residues. V lost 5 bases to trimming and J lost 5 bases, with 18 bases between them. CDR1 and CDR2 (germline): SEHNR, FQNEAQ (reference sequence). The CDR3 region is CASSLLGPGRTGELFF. The CDR3 DNA reads TGTGCCAGCAGCCTACTGGGACCAGGGAGGACCGGGGAGCTGTTTTTT.

The chain links TRBV4-2 to TRBJ2-7, with 7 nucleotides matching TRBD1. There are 15 residues in the CDR3. V lost 1 base, J lost 2 bases, and 5 bases stayed unmatched. Germline CDR1 LGHNA, CDR2 YNFKEQ. The CDR3 is CASSQVKGTAYEQYF. CDR3 in DNA: TGTGCCAGCAGCCAAGTAAAGGGGACAGCCTACGAGCAGTACTTC.

The J gene is TRBJ2-7, the V gene TRBV7-6; D unclear. The CDR3 sequence is 12 residues long. CDR1 is SGHVS and CDR2 is FNYEAQ in the germline V gene. Trimming pared 3 bases from V and 6 bases from J, leaving 9 bases between. For the CDR3, the DNA is TGTGCCAGCAGCTTTGGCTCTTCCGAGCAGTACTTC. Residues: CASSFGSSEQYF.

The gene calls are TRBV7-3 and TRBJ2-7, with D tentatively TRBD2 (5 bases). The CDR3 has 15 residues. Germline V gene sequence: CDR1 SGHTA, CDR2 FQGTGA. V was clipped by 1 base and J by 0 bases, with 10 bases between them. CDR3 residues: CASSLRPGNSYEQYF. In nucleotides, the CDR3 is TGTGCCAGCAGCTTAAGGCCGGGGAACTCCTACGAGCAGTACTTC.

The chain uses TRBV14 and TRBJ1-1; D remains unclear. V lost 3 bases and J lost 5, with 7 bases in between. The CDR3 has 12 residues. CDR1 and CDR2 (germline): SGHDN, FVKESK. The CDR3 sequence: CASSQRWTEAFF. CDR3 sequence (DNA): TGTGCCAGCAGCCAGAGGTGGACTGAAGCTTTCTTT.